These T cell receptor beta chains were read from a single sample in a study of T cells in Graves' hyperthyroidism and ophthalmopathy. In TCRdb, the multiplex PCR reads were re-called with MiXCR into one record per CDR3 protein. The sample comprises around 620,000 distinct CDR3 sequences, around 15% of which are singletons, and 3.5% to 4% rests with the top ten. The material sequenced was blood. The receptors here all came from a woman aged 30 to 39 with Graves' hyperthyroidism. Each CDR3 is given with its conserved first and last residue. Fields, in order: J gene, V gene, clone size, CDR3 protein. The size entry is marked missing in some rows and otherwise reads once, few, many or a size class.

J: TRBJ2-1; V: TRBV4-3; size: few; CDR3: CASSQTYIRERSLNEQFF
J: TRBJ1-4; V: TRBV4-3; size: .; CDR3: CASSPAVGNEKLFF
J: TRBJ2-7; V: TRBV20-1; size: many; CDR3: CSAQSPGQGAEQYF
J: TRBJ2-5; V: TRBV7-2; size: .; CDR3: CASSSFQGETQYF
J: TRBJ2-7; V: TRBV27; size: many; CDR3: CASRGLVSIYEQYF
J: TRBJ2-7; V: TRBV10-3; size: many; CDR3: CAISEGGNEQYF
J: TRBJ2-2; V: TRBV9; size: few; CDR3: CASSAGGRPNTGELFF
J: TRBJ2-1; V: TRBV5-6; size: many; CDR3: CASSLIHDLNEQFF
J: TRBJ2-4; V: TRBV6-2/TRBV6-3; size: many; CDR3: CASSYSSGGTSGSLDIQYF
J: TRBJ2-7; V: TRBV4-1; size: many; CDR3: CASSQPAGAGVSYEQYF
J: TRBJ2-1; V: TRBV5-1; size: many; CDR3: CASSSEGLFNEQFF
J: TRBJ2-3; V: TRBV7-8; size: many; CDR3: CASSSGLAGGTDTQYF
J: TRBJ2-1; V: TRBV10-3; size: few; CDR3: CAISESWTGKYNEQFF
J: TRBJ2-7; V: TRBV7-2; size: many; CDR3: CASSPGTGGREQYF
J: TRBJ2-6; V: TRBV12-3/TRBV12-4; size: .; CDR3: CASSSYTGANVLTF
J: TRBJ2-1; V: TRBV7-9; size: many; CDR3: CASSSLRAEGEQFF
J: TRBJ1-2; V: TRBV12-3/TRBV12-4; size: many; CDR3: CASRPTRRWYYGYTF
J: TRBJ2-3; V: TRBV28; size: .; CDR3: CASSNRGQADTQYF
J: TRBJ1-1; V: TRBV9; size: many; CDR3: CASGSVGNTEAFF
J: TRBJ2-5; V: TRBV19; size: .; CDR3: CASSVHRGRGETQYF
J: TRBJ1-6; V: TRBV12-3/TRBV12-4; size: many; CDR3: CASSQTGNNSPLHF
J: TRBJ1-5; V: TRBV20-1; size: .; CDR3: CSARDPLGRSDQPQHF
J: TRBJ2-1; V: TRBV10-3; size: few; CDR3: CAIRDREYNEQFF
J: TRBJ1-1; V: TRBV7-9; size: .; CDR3: CASSPTRDSNTEAFF
J: TRBJ1-1; V: TRBV3-1; size: .; CDR3: CASSPPGGRGRTEAFF
J: TRBJ2-2; V: TRBV9; size: .; CDR3: CASRGWETGELFF
J: TRBJ2-1; V: TRBV5-1; size: once; CDR3: CASSLFAAGILNEQFF
J: TRBJ2-5; V: TRBV9; size: .; CDR3: CASSVAVGASETQYF
J: TRBJ1-1; V: TRBV12-3/TRBV12-4; size: .; CDR3: CASSYRGQGTEAFF
J: TRBJ2-5; V: TRBV7-8; size: many; CDR3: CASSPITETQYF
J: TRBJ1-3; V: TRBV9; size: .; CDR3: CASSVTGGSGNTIYF
J: TRBJ2-2; V: TRBV27; size: .; CDR3: CASRPDRDHRELFF
J: TRBJ2-1; V: TRBV14; size: .; CDR3: CARSQYRGEGDSEQFF
J: TRBJ1-2; V: TRBV6-1; size: many; CDR3: CASSDSGTGDYGYTF
J: TRBJ1-5; V: TRBV15; size: many; CDR3: CATSRDYGQGLYSNQPQHF
J: TRBJ2-3; V: TRBV9; size: .; CDR3: CASSVTGTSGSTQYF
J: TRBJ2-1; V: TRBV10-3; size: few; CDR3: CAISGGTGIGEQFF
J: TRBJ2-1; V: TRBV7-2; size: few; CDR3: CASSLSLGRVGQFF
J: TRBJ2-1; V: TRBV11-2; size: .; CDR3: CASSPWTRQYNEQFF
J: TRBJ2-1; V: TRBV28; size: many; CDR3: CASSAGLAGDYEQFF
J: TRBJ1-5; V: TRBV28; size: many; CDR3: CASRLSRDRLNQPQHF
J: TRBJ2-7; V: TRBV28; size: many; CDR3: CASSVLGTLYEQYF